This T cell receptor (beta chain) appears in the sequencing data of a study of PD-L1 blockade in urothelial cancer. For the study at large: Anywhere from 0 to 3 prior chemotherapy regimens had been received by patients.

Produced via immunoSEQ multiplex PCR; TCRdb's table is partial and in-frame only. This sample has approximately 110,000 clones, with 75% to 95% found just once. Overall study results and limits: Below-median pretreatment blood TCR clonality predicted better survival. For durable-benefit patients, tumor-associated blood clones expanded more at 3 weeks.

This clone was counted once. Its target is not known. The CDR3 length is 16 residues. Per germline, CDR1 SGHAT and CDR2 FQDESV (reference sequence). Trimming shortened V by 4 bases and J by 5 bases, and 19 bases separated the two germline ends. Time point indicated: peripheral blood 6 weeks after treatment start. The diagnosis in patients was locally advanced or metastatic urothelial carcinoma. Here the sequenced sample was PBMCs, taken around atezolizumab (anti-PD-L1) treatment. This clonotype was sampled from a man aged 55 to 70 with urothelial cancer. The rearrangement uses TRBV11-1 and TRBJ2-3; D gene uncertain. The CDR3 DNA follows: TGTGCCAGCAGCTCTAACCACCGGAGCCGGCAAGATACGCAGTATTTT. This gives the protein CASSSNHRSRQDTQYF.